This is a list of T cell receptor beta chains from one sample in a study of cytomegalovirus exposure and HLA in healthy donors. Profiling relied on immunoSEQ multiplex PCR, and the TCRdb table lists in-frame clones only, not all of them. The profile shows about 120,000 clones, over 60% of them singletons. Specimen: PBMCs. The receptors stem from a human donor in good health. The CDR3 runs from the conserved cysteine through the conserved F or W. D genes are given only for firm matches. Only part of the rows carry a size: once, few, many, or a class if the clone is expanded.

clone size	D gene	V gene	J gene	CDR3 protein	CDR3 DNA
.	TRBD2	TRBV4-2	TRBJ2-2	CASSQESSGGTGELFF	TGTGCCAGCAGCCAAGAATCTAGCGGGGGCACCGGGGAGCTGTTTTTT
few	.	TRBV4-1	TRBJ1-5	CASSQVVTGNQPQHF	TGCGCCAGCAGCCAAGTGGTAACAGGCAATCAGCCCCAGCATTTT
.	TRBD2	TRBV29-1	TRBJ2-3	CSVLGLAGRDTQYF	TGCAGCGTTTTAGGACTAGCGGGGAGAGATACGCAGTATTTT
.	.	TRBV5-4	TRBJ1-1	CASSLNQVPDTEAFF	TGTGCCAGCAGCTTGAATCAGGTTCCGGACACTGAAGCTTTCTTT
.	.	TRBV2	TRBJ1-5	CASKGGRQPQHF	TGTGCCAGCAAGGGAGGACGCCAGCCCCAGCATTTT
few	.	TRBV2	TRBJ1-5	CASRTGNQPQHF	TGTGCCAGCAGGACGGGGAATCAGCCCCAGCATTTT
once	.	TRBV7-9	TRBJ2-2	CASSLQANTGELFF	TGTGCCAGCAGCTTACAGGCGAACACCGGGGAGCTGTTTTTT
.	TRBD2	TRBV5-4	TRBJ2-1	CASSFSGAYYNEQFF	TGTGCCAGCAGCTTCAGCGGGGCATACTACAATGAGCAGTTCTTC
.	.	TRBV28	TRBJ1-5	CASSPDSSHQPQHF	TGTGCCAGCAGTCCCGACAGCTCCCATCAGCCCCAGCATTTT
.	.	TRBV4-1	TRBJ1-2	CASSQIQGLALNYGYTF	TGCGCCAGCAGCCAAATTCAGGGGTTAGCCCTCAACTATGGCTACACCTTC
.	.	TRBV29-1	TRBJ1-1	CSVGPGGGRMAFF	TGCAGCGTTGGGCCGGGAGGGGGAAGGATGGCTTTCTTT
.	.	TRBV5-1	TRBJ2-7	CASSLNRGLTSYEQYF	TGCGCCAGCAGCTTGAATAGGGGCTTGACCTCCTACGAGCAGTACTTC
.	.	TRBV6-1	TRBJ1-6	CASSVQGGGDSPLHF	TGTGCCAGCAGTGTGCAGGGCGGCGGGGATTCACCCCTCCACTTT
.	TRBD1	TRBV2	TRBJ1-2	CASYRGIANYGYTF	TGTGCCTCATACAGGGGTATCGCTAACTATGGCTACACCTTC
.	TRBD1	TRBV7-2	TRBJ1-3	CASSPRQGGNTIYF	TGTGCCAGCAGCCCGCGACAGGGGGGAAACACCATATATTTT
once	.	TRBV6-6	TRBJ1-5	CASSYSSWQPQHF	TGTGCCAGCAGTTACTCGAGTTGGCAGCCCCAGCATTTT
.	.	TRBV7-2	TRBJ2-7	CASSLEDYSYEQYF	TGTGCCAGCAGCTTAGAGGACTACTCCTACGAGCAGTACTTC
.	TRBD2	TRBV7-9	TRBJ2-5	CASSAPRLAGQETQYF	TGTGCCAGCAGCGCTCCCCGACTAGCGGGACAAGAGACCCAGTACTTC
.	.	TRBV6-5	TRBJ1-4	CASRGAPATNEKLFF	TGTGCCAGCAGGGGGGCTCCTGCAACTAATGAAAAACTGTTTTTT
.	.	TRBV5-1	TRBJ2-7	CASSWGVSYEQYF	TGCGCCAGCAGTTGGGGGGTCTCCTACGAGCAGTACTTC
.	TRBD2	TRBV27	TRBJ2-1	CASSLFWGGGLAGTYNEQFF	TGTGCCAGCAGTTTATTTTGGGGAGGGGGACTAGCGGGGACCTACAATGAGCAGTTCTTC
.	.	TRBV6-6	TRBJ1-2	CASSYPGNYGYTF	TGTGCCAGCAGTTACCCGGGGAACTATGGCTACACCTTC
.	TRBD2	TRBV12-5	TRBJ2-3	CASGFGLAGDTQYF	TGTGCTAGTGGTTTTGGACTAGCGGGAGATACGCAGTATTTT
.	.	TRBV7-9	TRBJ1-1	CASSYGTGTEAFF	TGTGCCAGCAGCTACGGGACTGGCACTGAAGCTTTCTTT
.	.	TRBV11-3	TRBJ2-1	CASSLASQNYNEQFF	TGTGCCAGCAGCTTAGCCTCACAGAACTACAATGAGCAGTTCTTC
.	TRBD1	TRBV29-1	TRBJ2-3	CSAGTGPSTDTQYF	TGCAGCGCCGGGACAGGTCCCAGCACAGATACGCAGTATTTT
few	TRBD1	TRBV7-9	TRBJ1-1	CASGTGGEAFF	TGTGCCAGCGGGACAGGGGGTGAAGCTTTCTTT
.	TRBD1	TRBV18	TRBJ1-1	CASSRGQGGFTEAFF	TGTGCCAGCTCACGCGGACAGGGCGGATTCACTGAAGCTTTCTTT
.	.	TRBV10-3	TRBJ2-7	CAISQVGQAYEQYF	TGTGCTATCAGCCAGGTCGGCCAAGCCTACGAGCAGTACTTC
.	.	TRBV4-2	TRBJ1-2	CASRREAGSNYGYTF	TGTGCCAGCAGACGAGAGGCGGGGTCTAACTATGGCTACACCTTC
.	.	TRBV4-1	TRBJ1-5	CASSQDWRQVIQPQHF	TGCGCCAGCAGCCAAGATTGGCGCCAGGTGATCCAGCCCCAGCATTTT
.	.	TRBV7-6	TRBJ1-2	CASSPLGGYGYTF	TGTGCCAGCAGCCCCCTAGGCGGCTATGGCTACACCTTC
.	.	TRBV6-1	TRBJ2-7	CASSEVGGEVDYEQYF	TGTGCCAGCAGTGAAGTAGGGGGGGAAGTTGACTACGAGCAGTACTTC
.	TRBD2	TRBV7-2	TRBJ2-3	CASSLWSGGPRDTQYF	TGTGCCAGCAGCTTATGGTCGGGGGGGCCAAGAGATACGCAGTATTTT
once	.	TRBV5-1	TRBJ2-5	CASSFDKSQETQYF	TGCGCCAGCAGCTTCGACAAATCGCAAGAGACCCAGTACTTC
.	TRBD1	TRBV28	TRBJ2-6	CASSFNGLFGQGVTSSGANVLTF	TGTGCCAGCAGTTTCAATGGTCTGTTCGGACAGGGGGTAACGAGCTCTGGGGCCAACGTCCTGACTTTC
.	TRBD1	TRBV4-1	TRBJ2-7	CASSQTTPGQDPYEQYF	TGCGCCAGCAGCCAAACCACTCCGGGACAGGACCCCTACGAGCAGTACTTC
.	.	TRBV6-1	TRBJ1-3	CASSPYSGNTIYF	TGTGCCAGCAGCCCCTACTCTGGAAACACCATATATTTT